The 29 T cell receptor beta chains below come from one sample, sequenced in a study of OX40 agonist ivuxolimab in advanced cancers. Sequencing used immunoSEQ multiplex PCR; TCRdb keeps in-frame clones, though not all of them. The sample comprises 35,000 to 45,000 clones, about 89% of which are singletons, and roughly 3.9% rests with the top ten. Sequencing used CD4+ or CD8+ T cells sorted from blood, obtained in a trial of the OX40 agonist ivuxolimab. All receptors come from an adult with an advanced solid tumor such as melanoma, head and neck, liver or kidney cancer.

V gene TRBV10-3 combines with J gene TRBJ1-1, with 7 bases that match TRBD1. The CDR3 spans 14 residues. Germline CDR1 is ENHRY and CDR2 is SYGVKD. With 6 bases clipped from V and 5 bases from J, the junction kept 9 bases outside the gene matches. This CDR3 reads CAISAFTGETEAFF. The CDR3, as DNA: TGTGCCATCAGCGCCTTTACAGGGGAGACTGAAGCTTTCTTT.

The J gene is TRBJ2-2, the V gene TRBV7-2, with 10 bases aligning to TRBD2. This CDR3 spans 17 amino acids. Germline V gene lookup returns CDR1 SGHTA and CDR2 FQGNSA. V lost 3 bases to trimming and J lost 0 bases; unmatched junction nucleotides: 4. The CDR3 nucleotides are TGTGCCAGCAGCTTCCGTAGCGGGAGGACGAACACCGGGGAGCTGTTTTTT. Protein product: CASSFRSGRTNTGELFF.

CDR3 amino acids: CASSQEGLAGVWQETQYF. The CDR3 nucleotides are TGCGCCAGCAGCCAAGAGGGACTAGCGGGAGTTTGGCAAGAGACCCAGTACTTC. The chain carries TRBV4-1 and TRBJ2-5; 14 bases line up with TRBD2. The CDR3 is made up of 18 amino acids. Looked up from germline, CDR1 is MGHRA and CDR2 is YSYEKL. Losses at the gene ends were 0 bases for V and 2 bases for J; bases not matched to a gene: 5.

The chain has TRBV10-2 and TRBJ2-5, with 12 bases identical to TRBD1. V lost 4 bases to trimming and J lost 5 bases; unmatched junction nucleotides: 8. Germline loops: CDR1 WSHSY, CDR2 SAAADI. The CDR3 extends over 16 amino acids. DNA of the CDR3: TGCGCCAGCAGTGTATCGGGACAGGGGGCCAGGGAGACCCAGTACTTC. It codes for CASSVSGQGARETQYF.

V usage is TRBV6-4 and J usage is TRBJ1-4; D is uncertain. This CDR3 spans 14 amino acids. V was clipped by 4 bases and J by 11 bases, with 17 bases between them. Looked up from germline, CDR1 is MRHNA and CDR2 is SNTAGT. CDR3 nucleotide sequence: TGTGCCAGCAGTGGACCGGGCCCCGGAGGGAAACTGTTTTTT. Its protein is CASSGPGPGGKLFF.

The rearrangement joins TRBV5-8 to TRBJ2-7; D is undetermined. CDR1 is SGHTS, CDR2 YDEGEE, per germline. The CDR3 spans 16 residues. The V gene lost 2 bases and the J gene lost 2 bases, with 17 bases spanning the gap. The CDR3 region has the DNA TGTGCCAGCAGCTTAGACGGCCACCTTCTGACCTACGAGCAGTACTTC. It codes for CASSLDGHLLTYEQYF.

This chain links TRBV7-6 with TRBJ1-3, with 7 bases that match TRBD1. CDR3 length equals 16 residues. The trim removed 1 base at V and 4 bases at J, leaving 7 bases unmatched. Germline CDR1 SGHVS, CDR2 FNYEAQ. The CDR3 bases are TGTGCCAGCAGCTTAGTTTCCCCGGGACAGGGAAACACCATATATTTT. Translation gives CASSLVSPGQGNTIYF.

The chain recombines TRBV7-2 with TRBJ1-3, with 8 positions matching TRBD1. V shed 2 bases, J shed 4 bases, and the junction held 4 bases outside the gene matches. CDR3 length: 15 amino acids. The germline V gene has CDR1 SGHTA and CDR2 FQGNSA. This CDR3 is CASSLLRGQGNTIYF. The CDR3 bases are TGTGCCAGCAGCTTACTCAGGGGGCAAGGAAACACCATATATTTT.

This sequence joins TRBV2 and TRBJ1-4, with D possibly TRBD1 on 5 matching bases. With 6 bases removed from V and 4 bases from J, the gap between germline ends came to 12 bases. Germline V gene lookup returns CDR1 SNHLY and CDR2 FYNNEI. This CDR3 is built from 14 residues. CDR3 residues: CASRGTSRNEKLFF. CDR3 bases: TGTGCCAGCAGAGGGACGTCGCGTAATGAAAAACTGTTTTTT.

This clone was seen only once. This sequence joins TRBV6-6 and TRBJ2-1; either TRBD1 or TRBD2 may supply D (5 bases each). In germline, CDR1 is MNHNY, CDR2 SVGAGI (reference sequence). Trimming shortened V by 6 bases and J by 5 bases, and 11 bases separated the two germline ends. CDR3 length equals 13 residues. CDR3 protein: CASRRGENNEQFF. In DNA, the CDR3 is TGTGCCAGCAGGAGAGGGGAGAACAATGAGCAGTTCTTC.

DNA for the CDR3: TGTGCCAGCAGCGTCCGAGGACAGAACACCGGGGAGCTGTTTTTT. It specifies CASSVRGQNTGELFF. The rearrangement joins TRBV9 to TRBJ2-2; a weak D match, TRBD1 (5 bases). The germline V and J ends were trimmed by 2 bases and 1 base, with 9 bases remaining between them. This CDR3 has 15 residues. Germline V lookup: CDR1 SGDLS, CDR2 YYNGEE.

The gene calls are TRBV19 and TRBJ2-7; possibly TRBD2 for D (7 bases). CDR1 is LNHDA and CDR2 is SQIVND in the germline V gene (reference sequence). This CDR3 region has 14 residues. Trimming removed 3 bases at V and 5 bases at J, with 14 bases between. The CDR3 region has the DNA TGTGCCAGTAGTATCCGGGGGGCCGGAAACGAGCAGTACTTC. Its protein product is CASSIRGAGNEQYF. The full variable domain, completed using reference TRBV19 and TRBJ2-7, is DGGITQSPKYLFRKEGQNVTLSCEQNLNHDAMYWYRQDPGQGLRLIYYSQIVNDFQKGDIAEGYSVSREKKESFPLTVTSAQKNPTAFYLCASSIRGAGNEQYFGPGTRLTVT.

This clone was seen once. The chain joins TRBV30 to TRBJ1-3; a weak D match, TRBD1 (5 bases). This CDR3 has 13 amino acids. Trimming removed 3 bases at V and 0 bases at J, with 6 bases between. Germline assignment: CDR1 GTSNPN and CDR2 SVGIG (reference sequence). DNA for the CDR3: TGTGCCTGGAGAGGGGACTCTGGAAACACCATATATTTT. Translating it yields CAWRGDSGNTIYF.

In its sample, this clone was seen once. The chain couples TRBV12-5 to TRBJ1-1; 7 bases are a match to TRBD1. J lost 4 bases, V lost 6 bases, and 5 bases had no gene match. This CDR3 has 13 residues. Germline V gene data show CDR1 as LGHNT and CDR2 as FRNRAP. CDR3 DNA sequence: TGTGCTAGTGGCACGACAGGGTTCACTGAAGCTTTCTTT. Translation: CASGTTGFTEAFF.

The chain recombines TRBV2 with TRBJ2-1; TRBD1 or TRBD2 may be the D gene (5 bases each). The CDR3 length is 15 residues. V lost 6 bases to trimming and J lost 0 bases, with 12 bases between them. The germline V gene has CDR1 SNHLY and CDR2 FYNNEI. CDR3 coding DNA: TGTGCCAGCAGAAAGGACGGGACCTCCTACAATGAGCAGTTCTTC. It codes for CASRKDGTSYNEQFF.

This clone turned up a few times. The CDR3 loop is CASSLRDRGRVPTDTQYF. In DNA form, the CDR3 reads TGTGCCAGCAGCTTAAGGGACAGGGGTCGGGTACCCACAGATACGCAGTATTTT. The chain is built from TRBV7-8 and TRBJ2-3; 10 bases map to TRBD1. CDR1 SGHVS and CDR2 FQNEAQ come from the germline V gene. J lost 2 bases, V lost 2 bases, and 10 bases had no gene match. This CDR3 contains 18 residues.

The V and J genes are TRBV6-5 and TRBJ2-1, with a possible D match to TRBD2 (5 bases). Trimming stripped 5 bases from V and 6 bases from J, with 17 bases between. The CDR3 spans 15 residues. From germline, CDR1 is MNHEY and CDR2 SVGAGI. CDR3 in amino acids: CASSHRTSRFNEQFF. The CDR3 nucleotides read TGTGCCAGCAGTCATCGGACTTCTCGATTCAATGAGCAGTTCTTC.

The chain links TRBV6-1 to TRBJ2-7; D possibly corresponds to TRBD2 (5 bases). V was clipped by 5 bases and J by 3 bases, with 14 bases between them. In germline, CDR1 is MNHNS, CDR2 SASEGT. This CDR3 region has 14 residues. The DNA for the CDR3 is TGTGCCAGCAGTAGAGTCGGACTGAACTACGAGCAGTACTTC. This translates into CASSRVGLNYEQYF.

This clone was observed a few times. The V and J genes are TRBV5-4 and TRBJ2-3; D is unclear. V lost 2 bases and J 6 bases, leaving 10 bases between the germline ends. The CDR3 covers 13 residues. Germline V gives CDR1 SGHNT, CDR2 YYREEE (reference sequence). CDR3 sequence reads: CASSLVRSDTQYF. The CDR3 bases are TGTGCCAGCAGCTTAGTACGGTCGGATACGCAGTATTTT.

The gene calls are TRBV10-3 and TRBJ2-7; tentative D call: TRBD2 (5 bases). Germline-derived CDR1 and CDR2 are ENHRY and SYGVKD. The CDR3 loop spans 13 amino acids. The V end was cut by 7 bases, the J end by 0 bases, with 10 bases between. In nucleotides, the CDR3 is TGTGCCATCAAACGGGATGTCTCCTACGAGCAGTACTTC. Translation gives CAIKRDVSYEQYF.

V and J are TRBV4-3 and TRBJ2-3, with 7 nucleotides matching TRBD1. CDR3 length: 14 residues. The V gene end was trimmed by 4 bases and the J gene end by 5 bases; junction bases not matched to a gene: 6. The germline gives CDR1 LGHNA, CDR2 YSLEER. The CDR3 sequence: CASSRTGAGDTQYF. CDR3 nucleotides: TGCGCCAGCAGCCGCACAGGGGCGGGAGATACGCAGTATTTT.

The chain has TRBV30 and TRBJ1-6; the match to TRBD1 covers 9 bases. The V segment lost 3 bases and the J segment 7 bases; nucleotides outside the gene matches: 4. The V gene's germline CDR1 is GTSNPN and CDR2 SVGIG (reference sequence). The CDR3 loop spans 14 amino acids. In DNA, the CDR3 is TGTGCCTGGAGGGGCGGGACAGGGAATTCACCCCTCCACTTT. This gives the protein CAWRGGTGNSPLHF.

Only a few counts were recorded for this clone. This chain uses TRBV27 with TRBJ2-2; TRBD1 might be the D (5 bases). This CDR3 has 14 residues. The germline V gene has CDR1 MNHEY and CDR2 SMNVEV (reference sequence). V was shortened by 5 bases and J by 4 bases, with 11 bases between the two germline ends. The CDR3 DNA reads TGTGCCAGCAGTCCCCGACAGCTCACCGGGGAGCTGTTTTTT. Amino acid sequence: CASSPRQLTGELFF.

In this sample, this clone turned up once. The gene calls are TRBV29-1 and TRBJ1-2, with D hard to call. Trimming removed 3 bases at V and 5 bases at J, with 22 bases between. This CDR3 comprises 16 residues. Per germline, CDR1 SQVTM and CDR2 ANQGSEA. This CDR3 reads CSVDRFGEIVGYGYTF. The CDR3 nucleotides read TGCAGCGTTGATCGATTCGGGGAGATTGTTGGGTATGGCTACACCTTC.

The chain recombines TRBV19 with TRBJ2-3, with TRBD2 matching 8 bases. This CDR3 is 14 amino acids long. The V gene's germline CDR1 is LNHDA and CDR2 SQIVND (reference sequence). Trimming removed 7 bases from V and 0 bases from J; junction bases left unmatched: 3. As DNA, the CDR3 is TGTGCCAGTAAACCTAGCGGGAGCACAGATACGCAGTATTTT. Protein: CASKPSGSTDTQYF.

This chain links TRBV4-1 with TRBJ1-1; D uncertain. CDR3 length equals 14 residues. The V gene lost 3 bases and the J gene lost 1 base, with 9 bases spanning the gap. Germline V gives CDR1 MGHRA, CDR2 YSYEKL. The CDR3 nucleotides are TGCGCCAGCAGCCAGTTACGTAGGAACACTGAAGCTTTCTTT. The encoded protein is CASSQLRRNTEAFF.

V and J are TRBV2 and TRBJ1-5; TRBD1 is a possible D gene (5 bases). Germline V CDR1 and CDR2: SNHLY, FYNNEI. CDR3 length: 15 residues. Trimming stripped 3 bases from V and 3 bases from J, with 12 bases between. CDR3 sequence: CASSDGGGNNQPQHF. The DNA for the CDR3 is TGTGCCAGCAGTGATGGGGGGGGGAACAATCAGCCCCAGCATTTT.

The rearrangement joins TRBV27 to TRBJ2-7; 8 bases line up with TRBD2. Germline CDR1 is MNHEY and CDR2 is SMNVEV (reference sequence). V lost 5 bases to trimming and J lost 3 bases; unmatched junction nucleotides: 9. CDR3 length: 15 amino acids. This CDR3 is CASSAVTSGNYEQYF. The CDR3 nucleotides are TGTGCCAGCAGTGCTGTTACTAGCGGCAACTACGAGCAGTACTTC.

The gene calls are TRBV27 and TRBJ1-4; D call uncertain. The length of the CDR3 is 13 residues. Germline lookup yields CDR1 MNHEY and CDR2 SMNVEV (reference sequence). V dropped 5 bases and J dropped 8 bases, with 12 bases sitting between them. CDR3 coding DNA: TGTGCCAGCAGTCATAGGAGACTCGAAAAACTGTTTTTT. Translation: CASSHRRLEKLFF. The complete variable domain, with remaining parts taken from reference TRBV27 and TRBJ1-4, reads EAQVTQNPRYLITVTGKKLTVTCSQNMNHEYMSWYRQDPGLGLRQIYYSMNVEVTDKGDVPEGYKVSRKEKRNFPLILESPSPNQTSLYFCASSHRRLEKLFFGSGTQLSVL.